These 20 T cell receptor beta chains originate from one sample sequenced in a study of OX40 agonist ivuxolimab in advanced cancers. Profiled with immunoSEQ multiplex PCR; TCRdb holds only in-frame clones, not every one. The sample lists about 72,000 clones; approximately 90% were seen once. Specimen: CD4+ or CD8+ T cells sorted from blood, collected in a trial of the OX40 agonist ivuxolimab. Receptors were obtained from an adult with an advanced solid tumor such as melanoma, head and neck, liver or kidney cancer.

The rearrangement uses TRBV6-5 and TRBJ2-3; the match to TRBD2 covers 14 bases. There are 15 residues in the CDR3. J lost 3 bases, V lost 6 bases, and 2 bases had no gene match. The germline V gene has CDR1 MNHEY and CDR2 SVGAGI. The CDR3 sequence: CASRWTSGGTDTQYF. In nucleotides, the CDR3 is TGTGCCAGCAGGTGGACTAGCGGGGGGACAGATACGCAGTATTTT.

The gene calls are TRBV2 and TRBJ2-1; D perhaps matches TRBD2 (6 bases). Germline V CDR1 and CDR2: SNHLY, FYNNEI. Between the trimmed V and J ends, which lost 5 bases and 0 bases, there was a span of 11 bases. The CDR3 covers 15 residues. The DNA of the CDR3 is TGTGCCAGCAGTTGGACTACTAGCTCCTACAATGAGCAGTTCTTC. Its protein is CASSWTTSSYNEQFF.

This chain uses TRBV5-1 with TRBJ2-7; 10 bases map to TRBD2. The CDR3 extends over 16 amino acids. V lost 0 bases and J lost 0; bases outside the gene matches: 3. The V gene's germline CDR1 is SGHRS and CDR2 YFSETQ. The CDR3 loop reads CASSLAPSGGSYEQYF. The CDR3 DNA reads TGCGCCAGCAGCTTGGCCCCTAGCGGGGGCTCCTACGAGCAGTACTTC.

V is TRBV19 and J is TRBJ1-2; perhaps TRBD1 as D (6 bases). CDR3 length equals 17 residues. The V gene's germline CDR1 is LNHDA and CDR2 SQIVND (reference sequence). Trimming removed 5 bases from V and 2 bases from J, with 21 bases in between. The CDR3 region is CASSSPDGTKRNYGYTF. In DNA, the CDR3 is TGTGCCAGTAGTTCCCCCGACGGGACAAAGAGGAACTATGGCTACACCTTC.

The J gene is TRBJ2-1, the V gene TRBV6-1, with TRBD1 identical over 7 bases. Germline V CDR1 and CDR2: MNHNS, SASEGT. CDR3 length equals 16 residues. With V trimmed by 1 base and J by 4 bases, 7 bases remained unmatched. CDR3 protein: CASSEGWSGGYNEQFF. CDR3 sequence (DNA): TGTGCCAGCAGTGAAGGTTGGTCAGGGGGATACAATGAGCAGTTCTTC.

The chain uses TRBV4-2 and TRBJ2-2; D perhaps matches TRBD1 (5 bases). The V end was cut by 2 bases, the J end by 5 bases, with 6 bases between. The V gene's germline CDR1 is LGHNA and CDR2 YNFKEQ. There are 13 residues in the CDR3. The CDR3, as DNA: TGTGCCAGCAGCCAAAAGGGGACCGGGGAGCTGTTTTTT. It encodes CASSQKGTGELFF.

The chain combines TRBV5-4 with TRBJ2-3; possibly TRBD2 for D (5 bases). This CDR3 has 12 residues. Germline CDR1 SGHNT, CDR2 YYREEE (reference sequence). V shed 2 bases and J shed 14 bases, with 15 bases lying between them. As DNA, the CDR3 is TGTGCCAGCAGCTTAACTAGTGGAGGCAGGTATTTT. It translates to CASSLTSGGRYF. The variable domain in full, with the rest retrieved from reference TRBV5-4 and TRBJ2-3, is ETGVTQSPTHLIKTRGQQVTLRCSSQSGHNTVSWYQQALGQGPQFIFQYYREEENGRGNFPPRFSGLQFPNYSSELNVNALELDDSALYLCASSLTSGGRYFGPGTRLTVL.

The CDR3 reads CASSYPGPLGTEAFF. The CDR3 bases are TGTGCCAGCAGTTACCCGGGACCTTTGGGCACTGAAGCTTTCTTT. V is TRBV6-5 and J is TRBJ1-1; weak D call: TRBD1 (5 bases). Between the trimmed V and J ends, which lost 2 bases and 4 bases, there was a span of 14 bases. The CDR3 length is 15 residues. The V gene's germline CDR1 is MNHEY and CDR2 SVGAGI.

V usage is TRBV5-1 and J usage is TRBJ1-3; possible D gene TRBD1, 5 bases. CDR1 and CDR2 from the germline V gene are SGHRS and YFSETQ. V lost 4 bases and J lost 2, with 16 bases in between. This CDR3 is 16 amino acids long. CDR3 coding DNA: TGCGCCAGCAGCATCCCTCGTCGGGGGGCTGGAAACACCATATATTTT. Translation: CASSIPRRGAGNTIYF.

The CDR3, as DNA: TGTGCCAGCAGCGCCCTGGGACAGCCGTACCAAGAGACCCAGTACTTC. It encodes CASSALGQPYQETQYF. The chain is built from TRBV7-6 and TRBJ2-5; TRBD1 agrees at 7 bases. This CDR3 has 16 residues. Germline V CDR1 and CDR2: SGHVS, FNYEAQ. V dropped 5 bases and J dropped 0; count of bases not matched to a gene: 9.

The genes are TRBV19 and TRBJ1-5; 9 bases are a match to TRBD1. V shed 9 bases and J 4 bases; nucleotides not matched to a gene: 7. Germline CDR1 and CDR2: LNHDA and SQIVND (reference sequence). The CDR3 spans 14 residues. CDR3 loop: CASNPGQGNQPQHF. The DNA for the CDR3 is TGTGCCAGCAATCCGGGACAGGGTAATCAGCCCCAGCATTTT.

This chain joins TRBV11-1 and TRBJ2-3; TRBD1 matches 11 bases. The CDR3 consists of 15 residues. Germline CDR1 is SGHAT and CDR2 is FQDESV (reference sequence). J gave up 3 bases and V 5 bases, and 4 bases lay outside the gene matches. CDR3 in DNA: TGTGCCAGCAGCAAGCGGGACAGGGGGACAGATACGCAGTATTTT. As protein: CASSKRDRGTDTQYF. Based on the CDR3 plus reference TRBV11-1 and TRBJ2-3, the full variable domain is EAEVAQSPRYKITEKSQAVAFWCDPISGHATLYWYRQILGQGPELLVQFQDESVVDDSQLPKDRFSAERLKGVDSTLKIQPAELGDSAMYLCASSKRDRGTDTQYFGPGTRLTVL.

The chain links TRBV2 to TRBJ2-3; no firm D call. The CDR3 covers 13 residues. Trimming left V 8 bases short and J 1 base short, with 10 bases between. The V gene's germline CDR1 is SNHLY and CDR2 FYNNEI. CDR3 sequence: CASLPRGTDTQYF. The CDR3 DNA sequence: TGTGCCAGCCTTCCGAGAGGCACAGATACGCAGTATTTT.

This chain joins TRBV29-1 and TRBJ1-1; TRBD1 is a possible D gene (6 bases). In germline, CDR1 is SQVTM, CDR2 ANQGSEA. CDR3 length: 15 amino acids. The V end was cut by 0 bases, the J end by 3 bases, with 14 bases between. The CDR3 DNA follows: TGCAGCGTTGAAGAGGGGGGGCGAGGGGACACTGAAGCTTTCTTT. Translation gives CSVEEGGRGDTEAFF.

CDR3 nucleotide sequence: TGTGCCAGCAGCCAAGTGAGAGGGGGCGGTAATGAAAAACTGTTTTTT. Its protein is CASSQVRGGGNEKLFF. The chain couples TRBV4-2 to TRBJ1-4, with TRBD1 matching 7 bases. This CDR3 is 16 amino acids long. The V segment lost 1 base and the J segment 4 bases; nucleotides outside the gene matches: 6. From germline, CDR1 is LGHNA and CDR2 YNFKEQ.

The V gene is TRBV18, the J gene TRBJ2-7, with 10 bases fitting TRBD2. V was clipped by 4 bases and J by 1 base; unmatched bases: 4. The germline V gene has CDR1 KGHSH and CDR2 LQKENI. The CDR3 loop spans 15 amino acids. CDR3 loop: CASSLTSGQSYEQYF. CDR3 DNA: TGTGCCAGCTCACTGACTAGCGGGCAATCCTACGAGCAGTACTTC.

The J gene is TRBJ1-6, the V gene TRBV2, with D perhaps TRBD1 (5 bases). The length of the CDR3 is 15 residues. The ends were cut back, 4 bases at V and 8 bases at J, with 15 bases in the middle. Germline V gene sequence: CDR1 SNHLY, CDR2 FYNNEI. The CDR3 coding sequence is TGTGCCAGCAGTGCCGGGACCCTCGGGGATTCACCCCTCCACTTT. Amino acids: CASSAGTLGDSPLHF.

The rearrangement joins TRBV11-2 to TRBJ2-5; no clear D gene. Germline CDR1 reads SGHAT; CDR2 reads FQNNGV. CDR3 length equals 12 residues. Trimming cost V 2 bases and J 1 base, with 2 bases left between them. The CDR3 DNA follows: TGTGCCAGCAGCTTAACCCAAGAGACCCAGTACTTC. Its translation: CASSLTQETQYF.

J is TRBJ2-5 and V is TRBV5-1, with 8 bases that match TRBD2. J was trimmed by 3 bases and V by 4 bases; bases with no gene match: 11. This CDR3 is 16 amino acids long. Germline loops: CDR1 SGHRS, CDR2 YFSETQ. The CDR3 DNA is TGCGCCAGCAGCCCGGGAGGAGCGGGGGCCGAAGAGACCCAGTACTTC. Translation: CASSPGGAGAEETQYF.

The V and J genes are TRBV28 and TRBJ2-1; possibly TRBD1 for D (5 bases). The CDR3 is made up of 11 amino acids. Trimming took off 6 bases at V and 15 bases at J, with 15 bases between the two ends. CDR1 and CDR2 (germline): MDHEN, SYDVKM. CDR3 sequence (DNA): TGTGCCAGCAGCCAAACAGGTTTCGGGTTCTTC. It translates to CASSQTGFGFF.